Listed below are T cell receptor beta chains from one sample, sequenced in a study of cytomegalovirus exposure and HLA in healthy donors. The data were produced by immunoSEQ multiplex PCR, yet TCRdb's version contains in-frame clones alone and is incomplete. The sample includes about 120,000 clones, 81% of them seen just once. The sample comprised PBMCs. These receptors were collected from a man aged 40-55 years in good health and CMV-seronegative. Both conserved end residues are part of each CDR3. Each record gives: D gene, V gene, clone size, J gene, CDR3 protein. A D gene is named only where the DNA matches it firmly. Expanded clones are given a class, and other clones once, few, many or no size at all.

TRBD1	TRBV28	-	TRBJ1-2	CASSLTGGSGYTF
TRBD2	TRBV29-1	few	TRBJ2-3	CSVPGTSGRTDTQYF
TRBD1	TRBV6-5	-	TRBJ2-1	CASSPGTGLNEQFF
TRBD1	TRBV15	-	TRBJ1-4	CATSRRTGELEKLFF
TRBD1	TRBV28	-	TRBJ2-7	CASLEPGQLYEQYF
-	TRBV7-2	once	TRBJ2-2	CASSLARVSGELFF
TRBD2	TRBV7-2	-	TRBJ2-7	CASTPGGSSYEQYF
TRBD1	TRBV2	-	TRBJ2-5	CASKTQGARNF
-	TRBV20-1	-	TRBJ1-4	CSLGGAGKLFF
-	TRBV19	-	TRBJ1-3	CASTQGAQRNTIYF
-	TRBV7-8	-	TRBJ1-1	CASSLERRALTEAFF
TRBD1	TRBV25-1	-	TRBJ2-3	CASSDWGQGADTQYF
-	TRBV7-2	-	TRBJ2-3	CASSLGQADTQYF
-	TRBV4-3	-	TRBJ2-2	CASSPENTGELFF
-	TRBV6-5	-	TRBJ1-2	CASSYQGSYGYTF
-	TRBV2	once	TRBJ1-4	CASSEVGVGEKLFF
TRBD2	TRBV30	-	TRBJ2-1	CAWSVGLAGERGQFF
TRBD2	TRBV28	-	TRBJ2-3	CASMRAGGPGTDTQYF
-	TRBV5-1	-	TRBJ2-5	CASSRGIQETQYF
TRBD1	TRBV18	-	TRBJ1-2	CASSHPPGQGGYGYTF
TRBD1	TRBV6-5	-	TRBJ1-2	CASSLDRTNYGYTF
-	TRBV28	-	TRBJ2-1	CASSVIRDWAASEQFF
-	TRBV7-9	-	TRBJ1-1	CASSPTTGVMNTEAFF
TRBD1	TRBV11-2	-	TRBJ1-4	CASSDRAQNEKLFF
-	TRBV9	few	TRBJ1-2	CASSEDPDSSYGYTF
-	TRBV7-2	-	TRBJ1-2	CASSLTGRDYGYTF
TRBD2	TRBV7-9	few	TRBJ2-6	CASSPWEGTGANVLTF
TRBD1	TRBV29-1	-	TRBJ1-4	CSAGQAGEKLFF
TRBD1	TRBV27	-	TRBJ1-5	CASRLQQGNQPQHF
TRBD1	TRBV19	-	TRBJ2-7	CASRKDRNDYEQYF
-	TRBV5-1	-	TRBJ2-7	CASSVAPSNSYEQYF
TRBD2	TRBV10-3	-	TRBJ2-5	CAISEWGGGFQETQYF
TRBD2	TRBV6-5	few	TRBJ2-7	CASRGLAREQYF
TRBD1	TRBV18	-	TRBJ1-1	CASSPNVQDRGLSTEAFF
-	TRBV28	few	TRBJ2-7	CASSLSGGSYEQYF
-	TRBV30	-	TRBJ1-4	CAWSVKGTNEKLFF
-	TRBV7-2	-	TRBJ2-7	CASSLGPAGEQYF
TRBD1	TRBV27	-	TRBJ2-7	CASRFLTGGFSYEQYF
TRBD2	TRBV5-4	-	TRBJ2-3	CASSLRSLAGGTDTQYF
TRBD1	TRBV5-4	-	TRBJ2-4	CASSSDRGSVVDSQYF
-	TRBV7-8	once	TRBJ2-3	CASSLAVWRGPTDTQYF
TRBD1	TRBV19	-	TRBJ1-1	CASRATPGTANTEAFF
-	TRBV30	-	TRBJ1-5	CAWSAGVGNQPQHF
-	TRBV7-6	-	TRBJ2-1	CASSHRVYNEQFF
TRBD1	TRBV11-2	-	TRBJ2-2	CASSPGTVSTGELFF
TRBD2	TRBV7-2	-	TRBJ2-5	CASRGLAKETQYF
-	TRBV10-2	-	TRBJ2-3	CASSEITGGTDTQYF
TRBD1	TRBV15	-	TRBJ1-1	CATSKITGARTEAFF
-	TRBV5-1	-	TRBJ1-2	CASSLAGGSGYTF
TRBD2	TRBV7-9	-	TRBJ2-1	CASSLGIAGGYNEQFF
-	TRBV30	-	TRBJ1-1	CAWSVRGGGSAFF
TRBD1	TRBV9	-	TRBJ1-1	CASTAGGSTEAFF
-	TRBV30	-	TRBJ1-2	CAWSHSGEGKYGYTF
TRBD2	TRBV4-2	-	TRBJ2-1	CASSQESGGTSGNNEQFF
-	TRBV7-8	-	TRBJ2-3	CASSLASRGSTDTQYF
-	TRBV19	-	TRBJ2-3	CASGGGSTDTQYF
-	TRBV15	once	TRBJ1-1	CATSRDYQGLGTEAFF
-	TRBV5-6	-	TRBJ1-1	CASSLVLVQAGAFF
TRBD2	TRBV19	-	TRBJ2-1	CASRPTGTSYSEQFF